This is a list of T cell receptor beta chains from one sample in a study of blood T cell repertoires in COVID-19. TCRdb's table, derived via immunoSEQ multiplex PCR, lists solely in-frame clones and lacks some. The repertoire consists of 200,000 to 250,000 clones, with under 85% occurring once and the leading ten covering 1.5% to 2%. The sequenced material came from PBMCs or T cells enriched from blood (not recorded which). These receptors originate from a man in his fifties or sixties who had recovered from COVID-19. CDR3s include the opening cysteine and the closing phenylalanine or tryptophan.

v_call	j_call	cdr3_aa
TRBV4-3	TRBJ1-4	CASSQEGTGYEKLFF
TRBV7-2	TRBJ2-3	CASSLGAGAVDTQYF
TRBV6-5	TRBJ1-5	CASSYSTGPQHF
TRBV6-5	TRBJ1-5	CASSSSGYNQPQHF
TRBV11-2	TRBJ1-1	CASSPGTEAFF
TRBV11-2	TRBJ1-4	CASSPDRVGEKLFF
TRBV4-2	TRBJ1-2	CASSQDAGNYGYTF
TRBV7-2	TRBJ2-2	CASSLGDRNTGELFF
TRBV11-2	TRBJ2-7	CASSLTGTEQYF
TRBV7-9	TRBJ1-4	CASSRLTGETNEKLFF
TRBV7-3	TRBJ2-5	CASSLMERGPQETQYF
TRBV29-1	TRBJ1-2	CSGTGPNYGYTF
TRBV5-1	TRBJ1-1	CASSSRSGAVNTEAFF
TRBV7-8	TRBJ2-3	CASSLDRGWGTDTQYF
TRBV12-1	TRBJ1-5	CASSPPQGDSNQPQHF
TRBV7-9	TRBJ2-2	CASSSRLAGAKNTGELFF
TRBV5-1	TRBJ1-2	CASSLDRINGYTF
TRBV7-6	TRBJ2-3	CASSLLGGPDTQYF
TRBV5-1	TRBJ1-1	CASSLGQGANEAFF
TRBV2	TRBJ2-3	CASRKDRGQVDTQYF
TRBV19	TRBJ1-5	CASKTGVGQPQHF
TRBV5-1	TRBJ2-7	CASSLGAIYEQYF
TRBV6-2/TRBV6-3	TRBJ2-7	CASSYSVDRRTYEQYF
TRBV2	TRBJ1-5	CASRAGTGINQPQHF
TRBV29-1	TRBJ2-1	CSVDDRGQDEQFF
TRBV7-2	TRBJ2-7	CASSLVQAWNEQYF
TRBV11-2	TRBJ2-7	CASSLGPGTYEQYF
TRBV5-1	TRBJ1-3	CASRSDSSPGNTIYF
TRBV11-2	TRBJ1-2	CASSLVASDGYTF
TRBV11-3	TRBJ1-4	CASSQTGNNEKLFF
TRBV7-2	TRBJ2-3	CASSLLRGDPDTQYF
TRBV2	TRBJ1-1	CASSRRQGAANTEAFF
TRBV15	TRBJ1-4	CATSRDRVEKLFF
TRBV20-1	TRBJ2-7	CSAKTAYEQYF
TRBV7-6	TRBJ2-3	CASSPTSGGAEDTQYF